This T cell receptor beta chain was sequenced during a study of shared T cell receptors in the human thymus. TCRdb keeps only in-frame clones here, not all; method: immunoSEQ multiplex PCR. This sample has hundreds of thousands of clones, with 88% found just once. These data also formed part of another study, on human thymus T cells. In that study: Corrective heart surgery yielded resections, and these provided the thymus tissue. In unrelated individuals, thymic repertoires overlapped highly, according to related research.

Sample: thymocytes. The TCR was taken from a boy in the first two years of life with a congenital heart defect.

The CDR3 coding sequence is TGCGCCAGCAGCCAAGGCAAAAAGGGACTAGCGGGAGCTGGGGCCAACGTCCTGACTTTC. Protein product: CASSQGKKGLAGAGANVLTF. The J gene is TRBJ2-6, the V gene TRBV4-3; TRBD2 agrees at 14 bases. V shed 1 base, J shed 2 bases, and the junction held 7 bases outside the gene matches. CDR1 is LGHNA, CDR2 YSLEER, per germline. The length of the CDR3 is 20 residues.